A selection of T cell receptor delta chains follows, all from one sample in a study of Vδ1+ human thymocytes. TCRdb re-called the multiplex PCR reads with CATT. This sample has some 54,000 delta-chain clones; less than 20% occur once, and the top ten carry roughly 0.5%. Sequencing was performed on Vdelta1+ gamma-delta thymocytes from the thymus. The receptors stem from a boy younger than two who had congenital heart surgery. Both conserved end residues are part of each CDR3. The D gene is left open where the match is weak. Clone sizes are given selectively: once, few, many, or a class where the clone is expanded.

clone_size	d_call	j_call	v_call	cdr3_nt	cdr3_aa
few	.	TRDJ1	TRAV29/DV5	.	CSVLLCSKLPSLTGGYAKGRFDKLIF
medium-sized	.	TRDJ1	TRDV2	TGTGCCTGTGTCACAGGGGGGGGACTCATCTTT	CACVTGGGLIF
.	TRDD3	TRDJ1	TRDV1	TGTGCTCTTGGGATCTGCTGGGGGAAGAACACCGATAAACTCATCTTT	CALGICWGKNTDKLIF
few	TRDD3	TRDJ1	TRDV1	TGTGCTCTTGGGGACCTAATACTGGGGGATAAGGGTAAACTCATCTTT	CALGDLILGDKGKLIF
few	TRDD3	TRDJ1	TRDV1	TGTGCTCTTGGGGCCCTGCGGGACTGGGCTGGGGGCGATAAACTCATCTTT	CALGALRDWAGGDKLIF
.	.	TRDJ1	TRDV1	TGTGCTCTTGGGGAAGTCTTGGGATGGGACCCCTGGGTGTGTACCGATAAACTCATCTTT	CALGEVLGWDPWVCTDKLIF
few	.	TRDJ1	TRDV1	TGTGCTCTTGGGGAACCCAGCCCAGGAGCGTACACCGATAAACTCATCTTT	CALGEPSPGAYTDKLIF
few	.	TRDJ1	TRDV1	TGTGCTCTTGGGGAAAGTACCCGAGACTCTTCCGTCCCCCGGCTTGGTACCGATAAACTCATCTTT	CALGESTRDSSVPRLGTDKLIF
.	.	TRDJ1	TRDV1	TGTGCTCTTGGGGAACTACCTACTGGGAGATACTTTGATAAACTCATCTTT	CALGELPTGRYFDKLIF
few	.	TRDJ1	TRDV1	TGTGCTCTTGGGGACCTCTTCGAACGAGGGTTGTACACCGATAAACTCATCTTT	CALGDLFERGLYTDKLIF
.	TRDD3	TRDJ2	TRDV1	TGTGCTCTTGGGGAGAGAACCTACGGGATACGCGACCTATTGACAGCACAACTCTTCTTT	CALGERTYGIRDLLTAQLFF
few	.	TRDJ1	TRDV1	TGTGCTCTTGGGGAGCGTATCGGTCTCTCGTTCACCGATAAACTCATCTTT	CALGERIGLSFTDKLIF
.	TRDD3	TRDJ1	TRDV1	TGTGCTCTTGGGGATCCGTTTCCTCGCTACTGGGGGAGTCCACTAAAACTCATCTTT	CALGDPFPRYWGSPLKLIF
.	.	TRDJ1	TRDV1	TGTGCTCTCGACCCAGAGAGGAGATACGCGACCGATAAACTCATCTTT	CALDPERRYATDKLIF
few	.	TRDJ1	TRDV1	TGTGCTCTTGGGACGTCGCGGGGACTCGGGCGGATAAGCACCGATAAACTCATCTTT	CALGTSRGLGRISTDKLIF
.	TRDD3	TRDJ1	TRDV1	TGTGCTCTTGGGGAACGGGCCTGGGGATACGATCCACTCATCTTT	CALGERAWGYDPLIF
.	TRDD3	TRDJ1	TRDV1	TGTGCTCTTGGGGAACCCGGGGGGTTCCCCCCGCGTACTGGGGGATACGCCCTAGCCGATAAACTCATCTTT	CALGEPGGFPPRTGGYALADKLIF
few	TRDD3	TRDJ1	TRDV1	TGTGCCTTCGTCGAACGAAGAGGGATACGCAGGGAGGAAGTCGATAAACTCATCTTT	CAFVERRGIRREEVDKLIF
few	TRDD3	TRDJ1	TRDV1	TGTGCTCTTGGGTGCACTGGGGGATACACCGATAAACTCATCTTT	CALGCTGGYTDKLIF
few	TRDD3	TRDJ1	TRDV1	TGTGCTCTTGGGGACCCCTCCTGGCAATCCGGGGGATACGTGCTCATCTTT	CALGDPSWQSGGYVLIF
.	TRDD3	TRDJ1	TRDV1	TGTGCTCTTGGGGAACACCCCTCCTCCTCGTACTGGGGGATGCACACCGATAAACTCATCTTT	CALGEHPSSSYWGMHTDKLIF
.	TRDD3	TRDJ1	TRDV1	TGTGCTCTTGGGGAACTATTCCCCTGGATCACCCTTACCGCGGGGGATCGGAAACTCATCTTT	CALGELFPWITLTAGDRKLIF
few	TRDD3	TRDJ2	TRDV1	TGTGCTCTTGGGGAACTCGGCGAGGCTGGGGGATATTTGACAGCACAACTCTTCTTT	CALGELGEAGGYLTAQLFF
few	TRDD3	TRDJ1	TRDV1	TGTGCTCTTGGGGAACTGGGGCGGCCCTCTGGGGGATACACCGATAAACTCATCTTT	CALGELGRPSGGYTDKLIF
.	.	TRDJ1	TRDV1	TGTGCTCTTGGTCAAGGTCCGTTACTGGGAACGGATAAACTCATCTTT	CALGQGPLLGTDKLIF
.	.	TRDJ1	TRDV1	TGTGCTCTTGGGGACCCCGGGCCTTCTCCCCATCTGGAGCCAGGGAACACCGATAAACTCATCTTT	CALGDPGPSPHLEPGNTDKLIF
.	TRDD3	TRDJ1	TRDV1	TGTGCTCTTGGGGAACTAACACTACTGGGGGATACAGGTACCGATAAACTCATCTTT	CALGELTLLGDTGTDKLIF
few	TRDD3	TRDJ1	TRDV2	TGTGCCTGTGACACCTCTCCTATGGGGGGCTACTGGGGGATACGCAAGTCTCGCACCGATAAACTCATCTTT	CACDTSPMGGYWGIRKSRTDKLIF
few	TRDD3	TRDJ1	TRDV1	TGTGCTCTTGGGGAGGTAATATCCTACTCGGGGATACCGGCCGATAAACTCATCTTT	CALGEVISYSGIPADKLIF
.	TRDD3	TRDJ1	TRDV1	TGTGCTCTTGGGGAACTAGCTGGTTCGGGGGATACGTACACCGATAAACTCATCTTT	CALGELAGSGDTYTDKLIF
.	TRDD3	TRDJ1	TRDV1	TGTGCTCTTGGGGAGATCCCCCCTCCCACTCTTAACTGGGGGATACTTCCTTTTTGTGGAGATTACACCGATAAACTCATCTTT	CALGEIPPPTLNWGILPFCGDYTDKLIF
few	.	TRDJ1	TRDV1	TGTGCTCTTGGGGGCTATCCATCCTACTGGTCAAAACTCATCTTT	CALGGYPSYWSKLIF